Sequencing of this TCR beta chain was carried out in a study of post-analysis software for immune sequencing data. Trimming cost V 2 bases and J 4 bases, with 17 bases left between them. Germline CDR1 is SEHNR and CDR2 is FQNEAQ (reference sequence). This CDR3 is 16 amino acids long. Unique molecular identifiers had been added to the TCR beta cDNA libraries. One entry per CDR3 protein, called by TCRdb with MiXCR from the PCR reads. Of about 430,000 distinct CDR3 sequences listed, 35% to 45% are singletons. Findings of the study overall: Controls showed lower frequencies than patients for several TRBV segments, and TRBV5-6, TRBV5-1 and TRBV20-1 were among these.

Worth noting for this clonotype: What it binds is not known.

The chain couples TRBV7-9 to TRBJ1-2; D is possibly TRBD1 (5 bases). This receptor was obtained from a girl aged 2-10 years with multiple sclerosis. Input material: blood. Here the CDR3 reads CASSLQGASRSYGYTF. The CDR3 coding sequence is TGTGCCAGCAGCTTACAAGGGGCGTCGAGATCCTATGGCTACACCTTC.